The 3 T cell receptor beta chains given below trace back to one sample, sequenced in a study of shared clonotypes between healthy human individuals. Sequencing was performed with immunoSEQ multiplex PCR; in TCRdb, only in-frame clones are kept and a portion is missing. The data show hundreds of thousands of clones, about 92% seen once. CD45RO-negative, CCR7-positively selected cells formed the naive CD8 fraction, excluding terminally differentiated effector memory CD45RA+ cells. The source material was naive CD8+ T cells sorted from blood. The receptors were gathered from a young man in good health.

The rearrangement uses TRBV7-9 and TRBJ2-1, with D possibly TRBD2 on 6 matching bases. The V end lost 4 bases, the J end lost 10 bases, and 11 bases lay between the germline ends. Germline assignment: CDR1 SEHNR and CDR2 FQNEAQ (reference sequence). The CDR3 loop spans 12 amino acids. The CDR3 spells CASSSRAGEQFF. Written as DNA, the CDR3 is TGTGCCAGCAGCTCTCGGGCGGGGGAGCAGTTCTTC.

The chain combines TRBV28 with TRBJ2-7; D remains unclear. The CDR3 length is 14 residues. Germline V gene sequence: CDR1 MDHEN, CDR2 SYDVKM. V lost 1 base, J lost 1 base, and 8 bases lay in between. The CDR3 protein is CASSLSAASYEQYF. CDR3 nucleotide sequence: TGTGCCAGCAGTTTATCCGCAGCTTCCTACGAGCAGTACTTC.

V is TRBV7-9 and J is TRBJ2-7; D not resolved. Per germline, CDR1 SEHNR and CDR2 FQNEAQ (reference sequence). V was pared by 5 bases and J by 2 bases, with 16 bases between. This CDR3 contains 15 residues. Here the CDR3 DNA reads TGTGCCAGCAGCCCGGTTGGCACGTCGACCTACGAGCAGTACTTC. Protein sequence: CASSPVGTSTYEQYF. Using reference TRBV7-9 and TRBJ2-7 for the parts outside the CDR3, the full variable domain is DTGVSQNPRHKITKRGQNVTFRCDPISEHNRLYWYRQTLGQGPEFLTYFQNEAQLEKSRLLSDRFSAERPKGSFSTLEIQRTEQGDSAMYLCASSPVGTSTYEQYFGPGTRLTVT.